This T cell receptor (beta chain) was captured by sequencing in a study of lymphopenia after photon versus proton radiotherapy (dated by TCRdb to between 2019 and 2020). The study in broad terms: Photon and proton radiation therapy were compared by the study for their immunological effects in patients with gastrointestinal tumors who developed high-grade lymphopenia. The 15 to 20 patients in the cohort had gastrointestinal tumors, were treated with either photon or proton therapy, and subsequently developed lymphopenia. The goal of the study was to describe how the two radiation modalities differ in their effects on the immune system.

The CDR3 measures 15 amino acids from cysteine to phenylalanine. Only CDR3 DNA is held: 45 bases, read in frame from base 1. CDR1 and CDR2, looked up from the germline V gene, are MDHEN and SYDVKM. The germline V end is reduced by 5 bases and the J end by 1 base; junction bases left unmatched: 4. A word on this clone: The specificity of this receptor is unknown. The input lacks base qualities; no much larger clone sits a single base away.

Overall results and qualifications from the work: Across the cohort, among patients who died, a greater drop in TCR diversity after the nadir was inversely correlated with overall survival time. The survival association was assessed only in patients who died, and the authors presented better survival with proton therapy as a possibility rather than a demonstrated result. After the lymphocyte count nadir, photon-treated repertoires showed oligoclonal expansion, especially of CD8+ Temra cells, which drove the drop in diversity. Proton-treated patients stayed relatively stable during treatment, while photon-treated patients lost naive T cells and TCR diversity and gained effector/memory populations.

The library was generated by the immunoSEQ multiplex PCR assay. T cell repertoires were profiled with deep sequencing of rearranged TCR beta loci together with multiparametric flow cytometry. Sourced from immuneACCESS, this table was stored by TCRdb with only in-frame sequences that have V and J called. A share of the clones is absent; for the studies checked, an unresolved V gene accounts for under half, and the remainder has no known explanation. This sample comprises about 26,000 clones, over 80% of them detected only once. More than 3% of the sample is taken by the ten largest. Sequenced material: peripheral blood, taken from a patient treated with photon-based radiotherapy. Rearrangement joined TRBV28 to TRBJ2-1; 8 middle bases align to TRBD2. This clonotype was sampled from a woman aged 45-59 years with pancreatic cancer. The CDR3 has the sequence CASSPSGSSYNEQFF. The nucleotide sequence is TGTGCCAGCAGTCCAAGCGGGAGTTCCTACAATGAGCAGTTCTTC.